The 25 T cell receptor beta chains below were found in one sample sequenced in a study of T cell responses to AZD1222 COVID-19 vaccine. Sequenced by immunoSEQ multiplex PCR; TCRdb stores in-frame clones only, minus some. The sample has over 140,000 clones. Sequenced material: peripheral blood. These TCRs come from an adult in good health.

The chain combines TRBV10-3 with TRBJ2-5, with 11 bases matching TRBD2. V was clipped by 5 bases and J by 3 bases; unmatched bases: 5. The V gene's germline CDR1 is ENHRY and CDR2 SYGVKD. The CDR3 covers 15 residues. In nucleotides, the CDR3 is TGTGCCATCAGTATGACTAGCGGGGCGAAAGAGACCCAGTACTTC. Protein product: CAISMTSGAKETQYF.

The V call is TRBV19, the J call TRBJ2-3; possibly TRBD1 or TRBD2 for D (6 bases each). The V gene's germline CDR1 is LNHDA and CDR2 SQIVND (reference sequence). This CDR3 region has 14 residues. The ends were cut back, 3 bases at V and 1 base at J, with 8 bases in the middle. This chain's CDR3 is CASSMEGGTDTQYF. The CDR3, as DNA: TGTGCCAGTAGTATGGAGGGGGGCACAGATACGCAGTATTTT.

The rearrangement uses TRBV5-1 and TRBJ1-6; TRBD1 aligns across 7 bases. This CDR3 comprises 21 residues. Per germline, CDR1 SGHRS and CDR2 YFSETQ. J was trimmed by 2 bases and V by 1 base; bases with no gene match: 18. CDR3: CASSLLYGDRDSGTYNSPLHF. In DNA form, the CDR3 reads TGCGCCAGCAGCTTGCTGTATGGAGACAGGGACTCGGGTACCTATAATTCACCCCTCCACTTT.

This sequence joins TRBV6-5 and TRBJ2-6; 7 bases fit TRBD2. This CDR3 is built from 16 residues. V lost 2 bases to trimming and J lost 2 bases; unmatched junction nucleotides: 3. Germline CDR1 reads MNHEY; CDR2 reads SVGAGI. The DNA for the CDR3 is TGTGCCAGCAGTTACACACGGGGGGCTGGGGCCAACGTCCTGACTTTC. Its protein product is CASSYTRGAGANVLTF.

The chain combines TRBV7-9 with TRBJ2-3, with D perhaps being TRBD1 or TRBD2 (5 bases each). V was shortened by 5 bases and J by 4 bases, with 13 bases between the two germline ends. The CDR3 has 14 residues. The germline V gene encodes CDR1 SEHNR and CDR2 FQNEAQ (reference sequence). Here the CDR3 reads CASSLGPEADTQYF. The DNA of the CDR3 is TGTGCCAGCAGCCTGGGACCCGAGGCAGATACGCAGTATTTT.

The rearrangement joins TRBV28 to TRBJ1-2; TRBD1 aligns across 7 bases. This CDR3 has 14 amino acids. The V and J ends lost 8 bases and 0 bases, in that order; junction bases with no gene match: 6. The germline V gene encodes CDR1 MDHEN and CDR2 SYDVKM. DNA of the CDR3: TGTGCCAGCTACACGGGACAGCCTAACTATGGCTACACCTTC. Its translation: CASYTGQPNYGYTF.

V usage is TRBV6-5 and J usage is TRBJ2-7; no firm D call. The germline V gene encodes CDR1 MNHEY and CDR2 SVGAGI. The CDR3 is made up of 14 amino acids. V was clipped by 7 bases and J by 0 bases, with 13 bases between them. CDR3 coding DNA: TGTGCCAGCACGCCAGCCCTGGGCTCCTACGAGCAGTACTTC. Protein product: CASTPALGSYEQYF.

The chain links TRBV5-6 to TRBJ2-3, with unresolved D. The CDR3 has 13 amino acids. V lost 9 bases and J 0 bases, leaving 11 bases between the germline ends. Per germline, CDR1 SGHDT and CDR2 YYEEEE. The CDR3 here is CATGRFSTDTQYF. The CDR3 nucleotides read TGTGCCACCGGTCGATTCAGCACAGATACGCAGTATTTT.

The CDR3 DNA is TGTGCCAGCTCAGGACAGGGGCTGAACACTGAAGCTTTCTTT. It specifies CASSGQGLNTEAFF. This chain connects TRBV18 to TRBJ1-1; 9 nucleotides align to TRBD1. Germline lookup yields CDR1 KGHSH and CDR2 LQKENI. With 5 bases clipped from V and 0 bases from J, the junction kept 1 base outside the gene matches. The CDR3 runs to 14 residues.

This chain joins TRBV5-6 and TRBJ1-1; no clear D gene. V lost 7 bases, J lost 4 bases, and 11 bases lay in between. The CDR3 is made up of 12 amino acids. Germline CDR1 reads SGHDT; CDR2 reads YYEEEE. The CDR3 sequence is CASLRAGTEAFF. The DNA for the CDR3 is TGTGCCAGCCTGAGGGCGGGCACTGAAGCTTTCTTT.

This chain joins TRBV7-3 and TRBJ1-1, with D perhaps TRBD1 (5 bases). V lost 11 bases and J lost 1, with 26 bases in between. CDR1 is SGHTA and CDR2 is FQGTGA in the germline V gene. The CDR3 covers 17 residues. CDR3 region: CAGLPTEGRRPNTEAFF. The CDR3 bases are TGTGCCGGACTTCCGACGGAGGGGAGGAGGCCGAACACTGAAGCTTTCTTT.

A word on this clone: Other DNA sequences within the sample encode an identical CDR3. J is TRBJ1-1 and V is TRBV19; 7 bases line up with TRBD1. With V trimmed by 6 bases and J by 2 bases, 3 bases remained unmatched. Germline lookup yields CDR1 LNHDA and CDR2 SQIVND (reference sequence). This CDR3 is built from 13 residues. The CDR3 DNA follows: TGTGCCAGTAGCGAGGGGGCAAACACTGAAGCTTTCTTT. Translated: CASSEGANTEAFF.

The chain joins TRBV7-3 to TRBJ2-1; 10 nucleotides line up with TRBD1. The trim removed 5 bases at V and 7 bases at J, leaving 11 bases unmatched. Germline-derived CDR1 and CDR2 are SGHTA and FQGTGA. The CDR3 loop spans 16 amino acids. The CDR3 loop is CASSLTGGTGDNEQFF. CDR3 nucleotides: TGTGCCAGCAGCCTGACTGGGGGGACAGGGGATAATGAGCAGTTCTTC.

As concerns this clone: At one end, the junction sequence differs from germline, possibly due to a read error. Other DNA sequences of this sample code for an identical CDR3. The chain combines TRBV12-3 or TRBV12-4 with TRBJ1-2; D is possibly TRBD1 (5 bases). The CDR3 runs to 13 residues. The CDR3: CASTNTLQARYTF. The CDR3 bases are TGCGCCAGCACCAATACGCTACAGGCGCGCTACACCTTC.

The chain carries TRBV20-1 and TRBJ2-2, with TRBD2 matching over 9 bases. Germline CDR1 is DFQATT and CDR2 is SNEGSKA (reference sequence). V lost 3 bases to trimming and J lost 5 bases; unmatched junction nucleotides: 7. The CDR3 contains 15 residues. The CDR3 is CSASRGGARTGELFF. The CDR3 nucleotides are TGCAGTGCTAGTCGCGGGGGGGCTCGGACCGGGGAGCTGTTTTTT.

In nucleotides, the CDR3 is TGTGCCACCAGCAGAGGGGCCCCGAACACTGAAGCTTTCTTT. Amino acids: CATSRGAPNTEAFF. The chain uses TRBV15 and TRBJ1-1; D call uncertain. Germline V gene sequence: CDR1 LNHNV, CDR2 YYDKDF (reference sequence). Trimming pared 1 base from V and 1 base from J, leaving 7 bases between. The CDR3 covers 14 residues.

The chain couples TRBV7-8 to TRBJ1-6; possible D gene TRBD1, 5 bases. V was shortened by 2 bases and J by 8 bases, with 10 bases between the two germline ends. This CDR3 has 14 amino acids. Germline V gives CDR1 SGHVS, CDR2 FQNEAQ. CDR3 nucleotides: TGTGCCAGCAGCTTATTGGACACTGATTCACCCCTCCACTTT. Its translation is CASSLLDTDSPLHF.

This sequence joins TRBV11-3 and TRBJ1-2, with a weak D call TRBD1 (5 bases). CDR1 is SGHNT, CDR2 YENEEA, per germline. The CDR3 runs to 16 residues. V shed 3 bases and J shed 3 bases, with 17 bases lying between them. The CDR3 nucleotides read TGTGCCAGCAGCTTGAGAACGGGACGAAATTACTATGGCTACACCTTC. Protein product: CASSLRTGRNYYGYTF.

The CDR3 DNA reads TGTGCCAGCAGTTCGCCCCAACAGGGGTTGGCGTACGAGCAGTACTTC. Its protein is CASSSPQQGLAYEQYF. The rearrangement joins TRBV28 to TRBJ2-7; TRBD1 matches 7 bases. Germline V CDR1 and CDR2: MDHEN, SYDVKM. The ends lost 4 bases at V and 4 bases at J; junction bases unmatched: 13. The CDR3 is 16 amino acids.

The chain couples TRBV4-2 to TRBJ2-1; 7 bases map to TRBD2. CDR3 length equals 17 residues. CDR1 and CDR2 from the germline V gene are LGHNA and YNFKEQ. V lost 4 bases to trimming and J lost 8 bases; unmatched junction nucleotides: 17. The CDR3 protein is CASSRRLALPTPDEQFF. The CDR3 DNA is TGTGCCAGCAGCCGCCGACTAGCCTTACCTACGCCCGATGAGCAGTTCTTC.

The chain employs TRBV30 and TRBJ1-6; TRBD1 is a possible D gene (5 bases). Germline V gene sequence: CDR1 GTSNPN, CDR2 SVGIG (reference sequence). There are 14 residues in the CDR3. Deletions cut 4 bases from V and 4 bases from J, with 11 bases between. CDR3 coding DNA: TGTGCCTGGACCCTGACAGTGTATAATTCACCCCTCCACTTT. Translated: CAWTLTVYNSPLHF.

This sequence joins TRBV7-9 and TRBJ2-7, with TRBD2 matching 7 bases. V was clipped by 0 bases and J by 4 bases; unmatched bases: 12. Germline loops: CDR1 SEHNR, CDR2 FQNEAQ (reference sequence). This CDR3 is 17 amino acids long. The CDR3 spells CASSLATGGGLGYEQYF. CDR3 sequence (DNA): TGTGCCAGCAGCTTAGCAACAGGCGGGGGACTGGGGTACGAGCAGTACTTC.

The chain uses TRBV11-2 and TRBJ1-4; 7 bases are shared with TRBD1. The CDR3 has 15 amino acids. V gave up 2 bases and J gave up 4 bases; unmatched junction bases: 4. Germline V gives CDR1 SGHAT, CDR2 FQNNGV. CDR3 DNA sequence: TGTGCCAGCAGCTTATCAGGGGGGATTAATGAAAAACTGTTTTTT. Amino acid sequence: CASSLSGGINEKLFF.

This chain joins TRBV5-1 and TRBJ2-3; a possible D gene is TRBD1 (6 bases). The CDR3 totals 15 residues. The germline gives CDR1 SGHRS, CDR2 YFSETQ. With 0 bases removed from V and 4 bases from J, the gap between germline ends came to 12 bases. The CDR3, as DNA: TGCGCCAGCAGCTTGGCGGGACAAGCGGCAGATACGCAGTATTTT. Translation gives CASSLAGQAADTQYF.

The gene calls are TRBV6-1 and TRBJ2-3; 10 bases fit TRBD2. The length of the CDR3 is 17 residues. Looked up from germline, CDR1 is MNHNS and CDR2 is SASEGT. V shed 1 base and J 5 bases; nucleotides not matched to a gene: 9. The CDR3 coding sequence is TGTGCCAGCAGTGAAGTGAATAGCGGGGGGCCGGGAGATACGCAGTATTTT. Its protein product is CASSEVNSGGPGDTQYF.